One sample yielded the 23 T cell receptor beta chains listed below, sequenced in a study of cytomegalovirus exposure and HLA in healthy donors. 60 Vbeta and 13 Jbeta primers were used in PCR. Data came from immunoSEQ multiplex PCR; TCRdb stores just in-frame clones and leaves some out. The repertoire has approximately 200,000 clones, approximately 81% of them found once; the top ten carry around 2%. The sequencing sample was made of PBMCs. Receptors were obtained from a woman aged 18-29 years in good health and CMV-seropositive.

V usage is TRBV5-6 and J usage is TRBJ2-1; 12 bases are shared with TRBD2. Germline V lookup: CDR1 SGHDT, CDR2 YYEEEE. The trim removed 3 bases at V and 11 bases at J, leaving 6 bases unmatched. CDR3 length: 14 amino acids. CDR3 sequence: CASSSSSGGVKQFF. CDR3 nucleotides: TGTGCCAGCAGCTCTTCTAGCGGGGGGGTTAAGCAGTTCTTC.

V usage is TRBV25-1 and J usage is TRBJ2-3; 7 bases map to TRBD2. The CDR3 contains 13 residues. CDR1 and CDR2 from the germline V gene are MGHDK and SYGVNS. Germline trimming cut 4 bases from V and 9 bases from J; bases unmatched to any gene: 7. The CDR3 loop is CASSGRLADTQYF. The DNA of the CDR3 is TGTGCCAGCAGTGGACGACTAGCCGACACGCAGTATTTT.

The chain links TRBV10-3 to TRBJ2-2; TRBD2 agrees at 7 bases. V lost 8 bases to trimming and J lost 1 base; unmatched junction nucleotides: 1. Germline V lookup: CDR1 ENHRY, CDR2 SYGVKD. The CDR3 sequence is 13 residues long. The CDR3 loop is CAIWGGNTGELFF. As DNA, the CDR3 is TGTGCCATCTGGGGGGGGAACACCGGGGAGCTGTTTTTT.

The rearrangement joins TRBV10-1 to TRBJ2-5; a possible D gene is TRBD2 (5 bases). Germline-derived CDR1 and CDR2 are WNHNN and SYGVQD (reference sequence). V was shortened by 3 bases and J by 3 bases, with 8 bases between the two germline ends. The CDR3 consists of 13 residues. The CDR3 nucleotides are TGCGCCAGCAGTGAATCCGGGGAAGAGACCCAGTACTTC. This sequence encodes CASSESGEETQYF.

In its sample, this clone was seen a few times. The rearrangement uses TRBV6-6 and TRBJ2-1; 11 bases match TRBD2. The V gene's germline CDR1 is MNHNY and CDR2 SVGAGI (reference sequence). V lost 1 base to trimming and J lost 4 bases; unmatched junction nucleotides: 3. This CDR3 is built from 16 residues. In DNA form, the CDR3 reads TGTGCCAGCAGTTACTTAGCGGGGGGGCCATACAATGAGCAGTTCTTC. Residues: CASSYLAGGPYNEQFF.

This clone was observed a single time. The chain carries TRBV7-6 and TRBJ1-3; 7 bases fit TRBD1. Per the germline V gene, CDR1 is SGHVS and CDR2 is FNYEAQ. The CDR3 is 17 residues long. Trimming removed 5 bases from V and 0 bases from J; junction bases left unmatched: 10. CDR3 amino acids: CASSLSLRGHSGNTIYF. CDR3 DNA sequence: TGTGCCAGCAGCCTCAGTTTAAGGGGGCACTCTGGAAACACCATATATTTT.

V usage is TRBV5-1 and J usage is TRBJ1-6; D gene unclear. CDR3 size: 14 residues. The germline V gene has CDR1 SGHRS and CDR2 YFSETQ. V shed 1 base and J shed 4 bases, with 6 bases lying between them. The CDR3 loop reads CASSLTVYNSPLHF. The CDR3, as DNA: TGCGCCAGCAGCTTGACGGTTTATAATTCACCCCTCCACTTT.

V gene TRBV30 combines with J gene TRBJ1-1, with TRBD1 as a possible D gene (5 bases). This CDR3 is 13 amino acids long. V lost 5 bases, J lost 5 bases, and 15 bases lay in between. Looked up from germline, CDR1 is GTSNPN and CDR2 is SVGIG (reference sequence). Written as DNA, the CDR3 is TGTGCCTGGGTAAACAGGATGAGGACTGAAGCTTTCTTT. Its translation: CAWVNRMRTEAFF.

The chain is built from TRBV10-3 and TRBJ2-3, with D possibly TRBD2 on 6 matching bases. V lost 6 bases and J lost 2, with 15 bases in between. From germline, CDR1 is ENHRY and CDR2 SYGVKD. CDR3 size: 15 residues. The CDR3 DNA reads as TGTGCCATCAGCGAATCGGGGACTGACACAGATACGCAGTATTTT. It specifies CAISESGTDTDTQYF.

This clone was observed a few times. The chain carries TRBV11-1 and TRBJ2-7; tentative D call: TRBD1 (6 bases). Germline CDR1 reads SGHAT; CDR2 reads FQDESV (reference sequence). The V gene lost 5 bases and the J gene lost 0 bases, with 11 bases spanning the gap. The CDR3 has 14 residues. CDR3 region: CASSRTANSYEQYV. The CDR3, as DNA: TGTGCCAGCAGCCGGACAGCCAACTCCTACGAGCAGTACGTC.

In regard to this clone: One end of the junction varies from germline; a read error may be responsible. This chain links TRBV7-3 with TRBJ2-3; D uncertain. The V gene's germline CDR1 is SGHTA and CDR2 FQGTGA. The CDR3 extends over 15 amino acids. The DNA of the CDR3 is TGTGCCAGCAGCTTGGTCCAGATAGTCACAGATATGCAGTATTTT. Translated: CASSLVQIVTDMQYF.

The chain combines TRBV7-9 with TRBJ2-7; TRBD1 matches 7 bases. Per germline, CDR1 SEHNR and CDR2 FQNEAQ (reference sequence). The CDR3 consists of 16 residues. The V segment lost 4 bases and the J segment 4 bases; nucleotides outside the gene matches: 13. CDR3 residues: CASSSFTGEVPYEQYV. Here the CDR3 DNA reads TGTGCCAGCAGCTCATTTACAGGGGAAGTTCCTTACGAGCAGTACGTC.

This chain connects TRBV11-3 to TRBJ1-1, with D possibly matching TRBD1 (6 bases). Trimming cost V 5 bases and J 1 base, with 14 bases left between them. Looked up from germline, CDR1 is SGHNT and CDR2 is YENEEA. The CDR3 loop spans 15 amino acids. CDR3 protein: CASSDRLHRNTEAFF. As DNA, the CDR3 is TGTGCCAGCAGCGACAGGCTTCACAGGAACACTGAAGCTTTCTTT.

V gene TRBV28 combines with J gene TRBJ1-1; no definite D call. With 2 bases removed from V and 4 bases from J, the gap between germline ends came to 17 bases. The CDR3 length is 16 residues. Germline assignment: CDR1 MDHEN and CDR2 SYDVKM. The CDR3: CASSLQDYLGFTEAFF. CDR3 nucleotide sequence: TGTGCCAGCAGTTTACAGGACTATCTGGGGTTCACTGAAGCTTTCTTT.

CDR3 region: CAIREDRVEYF. The CDR3 nucleotides read TGTGCCATCAGAGAAGACAGGGTGGAGTACTTC. V gene TRBV10-3 combines with J gene TRBJ2-7, with TRBD1 matching 7 bases. The junction had 7 bases not matched to a gene; V was cut back by 6 bases and J by 11 bases. This CDR3 contains 11 residues. The germline CDR1 and CDR2 sequences are ENHRY and SYGVKD.

J is TRBJ1-5 and V is TRBV30, with 7 bases lining up with TRBD1. With V trimmed by 8 bases and J by 3 bases, 7 bases remained unmatched. This CDR3 has 13 residues. In germline, CDR1 is GTSNPN, CDR2 SVGIG (reference sequence). As DNA, the CDR3 is TGTGCCGCCGGACAGGACACCAATCAGCCCCAGCATTTT. This sequence encodes CAAGQDTNQPQHF.

V usage is TRBV19 and J usage is TRBJ1-6; 7 nucleotides line up with TRBD1. Per the germline V gene, CDR1 is LNHDA and CDR2 is SQIVND (reference sequence). Trimming removed 3 bases from V and 7 bases from J; junction bases left unmatched: 6. The CDR3 length is 15 residues. The CDR3 loop is CASSITGVSNSPLHF. The CDR3 DNA sequence: TGTGCCAGTAGTATCACAGGGGTTTCCAATTCACCCCTCCACTTT.

The chain couples TRBV18 to TRBJ1-3; 9 bases are shared with TRBD1. Trimming removed 6 bases from V and 0 bases from J; junction bases left unmatched: 0. The CDR3 is 14 residues long. Germline lookup yields CDR1 KGHSH and CDR2 LQKENI. CDR3 protein: CASSTGGSGNTIYF. The CDR3 DNA is TGTGCCAGCTCGACAGGGGGCTCTGGAAACACCATATATTTT.

The chain recombines TRBV5-3 with TRBJ2-3, with 10 bases that match TRBD1. TRBV5-3 is reported as an ORF; its role is uncertain. V lost 3 bases, J lost 3 bases, and 4 bases stayed unmatched. CDR3 length: 15 amino acids. DNA for the CDR3: TGTGCCAGAAGCTGGGGACAGGGGACAACAGATACGCAGTATTTT. The encoded protein is CARSWGQGTTDTQYF.

The rearrangement links TRBV28 to TRBJ1-3, with D unclear. The CDR3 runs to 14 residues. The ends were cut back, 3 bases at V and 1 base at J, with 7 bases in the middle. The germline V gene encodes CDR1 MDHEN and CDR2 SYDVKM. CDR3 DNA sequence: TGTGCCAGCAGTTTGTCAGGATCTGGAAACACCATATATTTT. It translates to CASSLSGSGNTIYF.

V is TRBV6-1 and J is TRBJ2-1; a weak D match, TRBD2 (6 bases). The germline CDR1 and CDR2 sequences are MNHNS and SASEGT. This CDR3 spans 13 amino acids. V was shortened by 3 bases and J by 8 bases, with 11 bases between the two germline ends. The CDR3 nucleotides read TGTGCCAGCAGTGACTGGACTATCGATGAGCAGTTCTTC. Its protein is CASSDWTIDEQFF.

In its sample, this clone was seen once. This chain connects TRBV5-1 to TRBJ2-3; 9 bases match TRBD2. CDR3 length: 14 residues. The germline V gene has CDR1 SGHRS and CDR2 YFSETQ. After removal of 10 bases from V and 4 bases from J, the junction contained 10 bases not matched to a gene. Written as DNA, the CDR3 is TGCGCCTCCCGAGCGGGGGGCCGCCCAGATACGCAGTATTTT. Protein product: CASRAGGRPDTQYF.

V is TRBV15 and J is TRBJ2-1; TRBD2 is a possible D gene (6 bases). The CDR3 consists of 13 residues. V shed 5 bases and J shed 7 bases, with 12 bases lying between them. Germline V CDR1 and CDR2: LNHNV, YYDKDF (reference sequence). CDR3 protein: CATSEYGTNEQFF. DNA for the CDR3: TGTGCCACCAGCGAATACGGGACTAATGAGCAGTTCTTC.